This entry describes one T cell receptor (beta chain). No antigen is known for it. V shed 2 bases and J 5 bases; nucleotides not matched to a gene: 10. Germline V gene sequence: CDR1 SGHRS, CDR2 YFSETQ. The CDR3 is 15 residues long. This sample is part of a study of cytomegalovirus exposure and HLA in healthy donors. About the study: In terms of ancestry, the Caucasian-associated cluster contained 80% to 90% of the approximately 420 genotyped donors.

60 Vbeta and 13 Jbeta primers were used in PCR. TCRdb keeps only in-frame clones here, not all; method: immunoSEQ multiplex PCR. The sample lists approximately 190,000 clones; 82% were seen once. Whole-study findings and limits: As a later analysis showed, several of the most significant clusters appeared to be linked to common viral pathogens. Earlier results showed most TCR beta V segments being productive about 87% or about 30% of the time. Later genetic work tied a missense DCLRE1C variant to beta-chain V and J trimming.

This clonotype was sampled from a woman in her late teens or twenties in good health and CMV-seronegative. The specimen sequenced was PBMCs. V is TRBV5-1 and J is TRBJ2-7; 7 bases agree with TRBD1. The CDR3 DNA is TGCGCCAGCAGCTTACCAAAGACAGGGTCAGACGAGCAGTACTTC. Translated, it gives CASSLPKTGSDEQYF.